The subject of this entry is one T cell receptor beta chain. The antigen remains undetermined. This entry is derived from a study of vaccination effects on CD4 cells after COVID-19. About the research overall: Participants completed two doses of the BNT162b2 or mRNA-1273 vaccine.

Study-wide findings and caveats: In the late period after vaccination, infection- and vaccine-induced clones contracted markedly.

Sequencing used immunoSEQ multiplex PCR; TCRdb keeps in-frame clones, though not all of them. There are tens of thousands of clones in the sample; less than 80% occur only once, and around 3.5% lies in the top ten. Expansion of antigen-specific CD4+ T cells with viral peptide pools was carried out by the ViraFEST assay before sequencing. At the end of roughly 9 days of culture, CD4+ T cells were isolated. None of the vaccinated had previously contracted SARS-CoV-2, and their nucleocapsid antibodies tested negative. Cultures got half-medium changes with IL-2 on days 3 and 7. Sequencing used CD4+ T cells from PBMCs cultured with SARS-CoV-2 spike peptides, obtained before COVID-19 vaccination. This clonotype was sampled from a human donor who received a COVID-19 vaccine.

The CDR3 sequence is CATSGQGSYEQYF. The CDR3 DNA sequence: TGTGCCACCTCGGGACAGGGCTCCTACGAGCAGTACTTC. This chain joins TRBV10-3 and TRBJ2-7, with 9 bases matching TRBD1. Trimming took 10 bases from V and 0 from J; bases not matched to a gene: 4. CDR1 and CDR2 from the germline V gene are ENHRY and SYGVKD. This CDR3 region has 13 residues.